This T cell receptor beta chain was identified in a study of T cell clonotyping in hematopoietic cell transplantation. Study-level points and caveats: Recipient TCR diversity dropped after transplant; expanded clonotypes rose from day 30 to 180.

Comment on this clone: No antigen is known for it.

Germline CDR1 is SGHVS and CDR2 is FQNEAQ. The CDR3 covers 14 residues. V gave up 7 bases and J gave up 2 bases, with 15 bases separating them. The repertoire was sequenced with immunoSEQ multiplex PCR; TCRdb's copy has only in-frame clones and lacks some. The repertoire has under 9,500 clones, approximately 97% of them found once; the top ten carry more than 2%. The source of this sequence is a male patient aged 55-69 years who had an allogeneic stem cell transplant from a related donor, so the T cells may come from the graft donor. Some clones in this sample may be carry-over from other donors' samples. J is TRBJ2-7 and V is TRBV7-8; D call uncertain. Specimen: peripheral blood mononuclear cells, collected 100 days after allogeneic stem cell transplant. The CDR3 DNA reads as TGTGCCAGCACCCCCCGACCCCAACCCTACGAGCAGTACTTC. Translation: CASTPRPQPYEQYF.